The rows below give T cell receptor beta chains drawn from one sample of a study of early T cells in non-severe SARS-CoV-2 infection. TCRdb ran MiXCR on the 5' RACE reads and lists one entry per CDR3 protein. The data show some 60,000 distinct CDR3 sequences, roughly 13% seen once. Sequencing was carried out using whole blood. The receptors stem from an adult who was a healthcare worker with PCR-confirmed SARS-CoV-2 infection or an uninfected control (not recorded which). The CDR3 runs from the conserved cysteine through the conserved F or W.

CDR3 protein: CSARDPGLAGGSSYNEQFF; CDR3 length: 19; J gene: TRBJ2-1; V gene: TRBV20-1
CDR3 protein: CASSFSGTGANVLTF; CDR3 length: 15; J gene: TRBJ2-6; V gene: TRBV28
CDR3 protein: CASSEGLAGGANAGELFF; CDR3 length: 18; J gene: TRBJ2-2; V gene: TRBV9
CDR3 protein: CASRASGGAINEQFF; CDR3 length: 15; J gene: TRBJ2-1; V gene: TRBV7-2
CDR3 protein: CASSTTGTGEGYGYTF; CDR3 length: 16; J gene: TRBJ1-2; V gene: TRBV6-5
CDR3 protein: CASSLTMGQPNTEAFF; CDR3 length: 16; J gene: TRBJ1-1; V gene: TRBV7-3
CDR3 protein: CASSLQSSSGNTIYF; CDR3 length: 15; J gene: TRBJ1-3; V gene: TRBV5-1
CDR3 protein: CASSSGDYYNEQFF; CDR3 length: 14; J gene: TRBJ2-1; V gene: TRBV7-9
CDR3 protein: CASSPGSLSSYEQYF; CDR3 length: 15; J gene: TRBJ2-7; V gene: TRBV6-5
CDR3 protein: CASSSSERVPAEQYF; CDR3 length: 15; J gene: TRBJ2-7; V gene: TRBV27
CDR3 protein: CASSFRRGDEQYF; CDR3 length: 13; J gene: TRBJ2-7; V gene: TRBV7-9
CDR3 protein: CASFPSQGSGNTIYF; CDR3 length: 15; J gene: TRBJ1-3; V gene: TRBV6-6
CDR3 protein: CASSGRAIGEQYF; CDR3 length: 13; J gene: TRBJ2-7; V gene: TRBV28
CDR3 protein: CASTQSGTGTTKNIQYF; CDR3 length: 17; J gene: TRBJ2-4; V gene: TRBV19
CDR3 protein: CATRDGGAVKFF; CDR3 length: 12; J gene: TRBJ2-1; V gene: TRBV25-1
CDR3 protein: CASSFGRVYGYTF; CDR3 length: 13; J gene: TRBJ1-2; V gene: TRBV5-8
CDR3 protein: CAWGLGVSYEQYF; CDR3 length: 13; J gene: TRBJ2-7; V gene: TRBV30
CDR3 protein: CASRPPGAGANVLTF; CDR3 length: 15; J gene: TRBJ2-6; V gene: TRBV6-5
CDR3 protein: CSARDHVGTLSYEQYF; CDR3 length: 16; J gene: TRBJ2-7; V gene: TRBV20-1
CDR3 protein: CASSPRLIANTGELFF; CDR3 length: 16; J gene: TRBJ2-2; V gene: TRBV27
CDR3 protein: CASSLQSPNTGELFF; CDR3 length: 15; J gene: TRBJ2-2; V gene: TRBV7-3
CDR3 protein: CASSLAPNWGYEQYF; CDR3 length: 15; J gene: TRBJ2-7; V gene: TRBV11-2
CDR3 protein: CVSSLGGQNTQYF; CDR3 length: 13; J gene: TRBJ2-3; V gene: TRBV5-5
CDR3 protein: CASSQDVPRTGSYNEQFF; CDR3 length: 18; J gene: TRBJ2-1; V gene: TRBV4-1
CDR3 protein: CAISESPRNEQFF; CDR3 length: 13; J gene: TRBJ2-1; V gene: TRBV10-3
CDR3 protein: CASSVGGTRSGETQYF; CDR3 length: 16; J gene: TRBJ2-5; V gene: TRBV6-1
CDR3 protein: CASGPGFYEQYF; CDR3 length: 12; J gene: TRBJ2-7; V gene: TRBV12-3/TRBV12-4
CDR3 protein: CASRRREGYNEQFF; CDR3 length: 14; J gene: TRBJ2-1; V gene: TRBV7-8
CDR3 protein: CSAGGRAGLGETQYF; CDR3 length: 15; J gene: TRBJ2-5; V gene: TRBV29-1
CDR3 protein: CSVGTQGETQYF; CDR3 length: 12; J gene: TRBJ2-5; V gene: TRBV29-1
CDR3 protein: CASSEGNQETQYF; CDR3 length: 13; J gene: TRBJ2-5; V gene: TRBV6-1
CDR3 protein: CASSQGGARGEKLFF; CDR3 length: 15; J gene: TRBJ1-4; V gene: TRBV2
CDR3 protein: CASSPSTGPSVEQFF; CDR3 length: 15; J gene: TRBJ2-1; V gene: TRBV18
CDR3 protein: CASSFGGVIMNTEAFF; CDR3 length: 16; J gene: TRBJ1-1; V gene: TRBV12-3/TRBV12-4
CDR3 protein: CASSSRDRGTYSPLHF; CDR3 length: 16; J gene: TRBJ1-6; V gene: TRBV7-6
CDR3 protein: CASSLDRTGSYNEQFF; CDR3 length: 16; J gene: TRBJ2-1; V gene: TRBV5-1
CDR3 protein: CASSFSHQQETQYF; CDR3 length: 14; J gene: TRBJ2-5; V gene: TRBV13
CDR3 protein: CAISGTSGFRNEQFF; CDR3 length: 15; J gene: TRBJ2-1; V gene: TRBV10-3
CDR3 protein: CASSLADRGTEAFF; CDR3 length: 14; J gene: TRBJ1-1; V gene: TRBV27
CDR3 protein: CSVPFAGSHNEQFF; CDR3 length: 14; J gene: TRBJ2-1; V gene: TRBV29-1
CDR3 protein: CSVHREEKGYTF; CDR3 length: 12; J gene: TRBJ1-2; V gene: TRBV29-1
CDR3 protein: CSTVGVEAGAYNEQFF; CDR3 length: 16; J gene: TRBJ2-1; V gene: TRBV20-1
CDR3 protein: CASRVQGKVTEAFF; CDR3 length: 14; J gene: TRBJ1-1; V gene: TRBV12-3/TRBV12-4
CDR3 protein: CASGYVVDEQFF; CDR3 length: 12; J gene: TRBJ2-1; V gene: TRBV12-5
CDR3 protein: CASSPTSGDPSYEQYF; CDR3 length: 16; J gene: TRBJ2-7; V gene: TRBV13
CDR3 protein: CASSPTWGSSYGYTF; CDR3 length: 15; J gene: TRBJ1-2; V gene: TRBV5-1
CDR3 protein: CASSLGLVRDEQFF; CDR3 length: 14; J gene: TRBJ2-1; V gene: TRBV5-6
CDR3 protein: CASGPGLGNPETQYF; CDR3 length: 15; J gene: TRBJ2-5; V gene: TRBV12-5
CDR3 protein: CASSVGWRGNGEQFF; CDR3 length: 15; J gene: TRBJ2-1; V gene: TRBV7-9
CDR3 protein: CAISAGLAGGSSNTGELFF; CDR3 length: 19; J gene: TRBJ2-2; V gene: TRBV10-3
CDR3 protein: CASRPDRTGKQLF; CDR3 length: 13; J gene: TRBJ2-1; V gene: TRBV6-5
CDR3 protein: CASSLAEGTGELFF; CDR3 length: 14; J gene: TRBJ2-2; V gene: TRBV5-1
CDR3 protein: CASTPEGASYEQYF; CDR3 length: 14; J gene: TRBJ2-7; V gene: TRBV5-1
CDR3 protein: CSARAGTYNEQFF; CDR3 length: 13; J gene: TRBJ2-1; V gene: TRBV20-1
CDR3 protein: CASSPETPRNQPQHF; CDR3 length: 15; J gene: TRBJ1-5; V gene: TRBV18